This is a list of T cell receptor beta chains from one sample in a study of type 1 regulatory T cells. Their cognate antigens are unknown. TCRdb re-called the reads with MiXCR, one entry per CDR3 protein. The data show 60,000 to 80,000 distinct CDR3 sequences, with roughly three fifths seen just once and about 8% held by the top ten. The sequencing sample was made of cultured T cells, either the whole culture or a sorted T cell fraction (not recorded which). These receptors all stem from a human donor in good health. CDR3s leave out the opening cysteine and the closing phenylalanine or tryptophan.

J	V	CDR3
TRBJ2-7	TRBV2	ASDGAQGHEQY
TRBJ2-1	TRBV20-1	SARIPGLNEQF
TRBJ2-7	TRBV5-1	ASSREGYEQY
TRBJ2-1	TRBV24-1	ATSDAGLGSYNEQF
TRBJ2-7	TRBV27	ASSLSPNQEQY
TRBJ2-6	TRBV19	ASSIPSGRGISGANVLT
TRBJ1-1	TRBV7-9	ASSPPIPGVSGAEAF
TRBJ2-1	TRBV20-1	SARAGTSGRTFHYNEQF
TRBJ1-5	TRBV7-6	ASSLEQQGGNQPQH
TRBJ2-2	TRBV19	ATPRAPGKTGELF